The 16 T cell receptor beta chains given below trace back to one sample, sequenced in a study of monozygotic twins with inflammatory bowel disease. Following a re-call of the 5' RACE reads, TCRdb has one entry per CDR3 protein and lacks DNA. This table lists over 200,000 distinct CDR3 sequences. Sequenced sample: blood. The receptors were sampled from a human donor with ulcerative colitis or Crohn's disease, or a healthy co-twin of an affected twin (not recorded which).

The chain recombines TRBV5-1 with TRBJ1-6; TCRdb designates TRBD1, a call that cannot be tested without DNA. The CDR3 is 15 amino acids. Germline V gives CDR1 SGHRS, CDR2 YFSETQ. Here the CDR3 reads CASSAGQAGNSPLHF.

The chain is built from TRBV7-9 and TRBJ1-1. This CDR3 contains 13 residues. Germline V gene lookup returns CDR1 SEHNR and CDR2 FQNEAQ (reference sequence). This CDR3 reads CASSSYLDTEAFF.

The CDR3 loop reads CASSPPGRGYNEQFF. This chain uses TRBV12-3 or TRBV12-4 with TRBJ2-1; no DNA is available, so the TRBD1 call from TCRdb remains unchecked. The CDR3 contains 15 residues.

The CDR3 protein is CASSLEGNSSPLHF. The chain combines TRBV5-1 with TRBJ1-6. The CDR3 loop spans 14 amino acids. Germline CDR1 and CDR2: SGHRS and YFSETQ.

V gene TRBV13 combines with J gene TRBJ2-7; the D call from TCRdb, TRBD2, cannot be confirmed without DNA. Looked up from germline, CDR1 is PRHDT and CDR2 is FYEKMQ (reference sequence). The CDR3 runs to 15 residues. This CDR3 is CASSRGRPTSYEQYF.

The rearrangement uses TRBV18 and TRBJ1-5; TCRdb reports TRBD1, a call that lacks DNA to check it against. CDR1 KGHSH and CDR2 LQKENI come from the germline V gene. This CDR3 is 15 amino acids long. This CDR3 is CASSPRDTGLMPQHF.

The rearrangement joins TRBV20-1 to TRBJ2-7; the D call from TCRdb, TRBD1, cannot be confirmed without DNA. Germline lookup yields CDR1 DFQATT and CDR2 SNEGSKA (reference sequence). The CDR3 consists of 14 residues. CDR3 protein: CSVQSGSALNEQYF.

The chain has TRBV6-1 and TRBJ2-7; TCRdb calls TRBD1, which cannot be checked without DNA. In germline, CDR1 is MNHNS, CDR2 SASEGT. The CDR3 covers 16 residues. CDR3 sequence: CASSPSKFRGTYEQYF.

J is TRBJ2-3 and V is TRBV10-3; TCRdb lists TRBD2, though no DNA is available to test this call. Germline values: CDR1 ENHRY, CDR2 SYGVKD. The CDR3 contains 14 residues. Here the CDR3 reads CASKFSGGTDTQYF.

The chain couples TRBV9 to TRBJ1-1. CDR1 and CDR2 from the germline V gene are SGDLS and YYNGEE. CDR3 length: 15 residues. CDR3 sequence: CASSFGPGRATEAFF. The entire variable domain, with the rest obtained from reference TRBV9 and TRBJ1-1, is as follows: DSGVTQTPKHLITATGQRVTLRCSPRSGDLSVYWYQQSLDQGLQFLIQYYNGEERAKGNILERFSAQQFPDLHSELNLSSLELGDSALYFCASSFGPGRATEAFFGQGTRLTVV.

This sequence joins TRBV7-6 and TRBJ2-1; TCRdb's D call of TRBD2 is untestable without DNA. The CDR3 consists of 16 residues. CDR1 is SGHVS and CDR2 is FNYEAQ in the germline V gene. The CDR3: CASSRGTSGGLREQFF.

The V and J genes are TRBV6-1 and TRBJ2-3; TCRdb's assignment of TRBD1 cannot be checked, as there is no DNA. The germline V gene encodes CDR1 MNHNS and CDR2 SASEGT. This CDR3 comprises 19 residues. This CDR3 reads CASSVGQGEATKSTDTQYF.

V gene TRBV7-2 combines with J gene TRBJ2-1; as DNA is missing, the TRBD1 call by TCRdb cannot be tested. The CDR3 length is 16 residues. The V gene's germline CDR1 is SGHTA and CDR2 FQGNSA. CDR3 in amino acids: CASSLGLVGARNEQFF.

The chain combines TRBV7-2 with TRBJ1-1. Germline assignment: CDR1 SGHTA and CDR2 FQGNSA. The CDR3 contains 12 residues. CDR3: CASSFFRTEAFF.

The chain is built from TRBV5-4 and TRBJ1-1; TCRdb's assignment of TRBD1 cannot be checked, as there is no DNA. This CDR3 is built from 17 residues. From germline, CDR1 is SGHNT and CDR2 YYREEE (reference sequence). This chain's CDR3 is CASSLGQGVLMNTEAFF.

The chain combines TRBV6-5 with TRBJ2-5; lacking DNA, the TRBD1 call made by TCRdb goes unchecked. The CDR3 contains 15 residues. Germline CDR1 and CDR2: MNHEY and SVGAGI. CDR3 amino acids: CASSYLGTEQETQYF.